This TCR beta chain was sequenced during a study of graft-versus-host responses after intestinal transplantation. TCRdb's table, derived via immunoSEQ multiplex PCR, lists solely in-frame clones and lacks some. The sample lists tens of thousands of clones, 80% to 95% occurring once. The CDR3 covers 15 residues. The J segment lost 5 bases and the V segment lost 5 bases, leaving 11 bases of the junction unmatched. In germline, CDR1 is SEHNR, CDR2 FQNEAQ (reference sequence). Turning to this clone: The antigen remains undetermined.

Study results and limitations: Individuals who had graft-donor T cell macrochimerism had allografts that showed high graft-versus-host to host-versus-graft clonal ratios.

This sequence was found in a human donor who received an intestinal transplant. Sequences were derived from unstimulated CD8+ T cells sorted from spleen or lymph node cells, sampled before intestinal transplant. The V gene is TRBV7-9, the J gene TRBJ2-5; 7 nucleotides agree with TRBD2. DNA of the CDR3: TGTGCCAGCAGCGCTTCTATGGGAGGGCCGGAGACCCAGTACTTC. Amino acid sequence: CASSASMGGPETQYF.